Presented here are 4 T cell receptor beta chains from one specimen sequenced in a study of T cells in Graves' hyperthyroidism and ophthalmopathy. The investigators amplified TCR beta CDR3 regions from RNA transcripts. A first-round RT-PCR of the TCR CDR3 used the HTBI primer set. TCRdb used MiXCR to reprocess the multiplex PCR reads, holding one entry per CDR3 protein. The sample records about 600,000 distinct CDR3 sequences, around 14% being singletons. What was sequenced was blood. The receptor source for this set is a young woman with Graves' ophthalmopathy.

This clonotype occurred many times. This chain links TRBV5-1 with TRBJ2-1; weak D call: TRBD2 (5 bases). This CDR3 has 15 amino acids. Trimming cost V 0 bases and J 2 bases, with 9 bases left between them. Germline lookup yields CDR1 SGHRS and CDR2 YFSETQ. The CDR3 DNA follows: TGCGCCAGCAGCTTGGAGGGTAGCGCCTACAATGAGCAGTTCTTC. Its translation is CASSLEGSAYNEQFF. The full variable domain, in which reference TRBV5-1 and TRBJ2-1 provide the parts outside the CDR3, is KAGVTQTPRYLIKTRGQQVTLSCSPISGHRSVSWYQQTPGQGLQFLFEYFSETQRNKGNFPGRFSGRQFSNSRSEMNVSTLELGDSALYLCASSLEGSAYNEQFFGPGTRLTVL.

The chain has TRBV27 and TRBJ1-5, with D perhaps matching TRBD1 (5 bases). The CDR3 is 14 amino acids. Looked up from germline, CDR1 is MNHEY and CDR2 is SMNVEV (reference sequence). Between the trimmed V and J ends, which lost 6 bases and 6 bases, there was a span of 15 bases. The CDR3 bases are TGTGCCAGCAGGGGCAGCTGGGGCGGTCAGCCCCAGCATTTT. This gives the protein CASRGSWGGQPQHF.

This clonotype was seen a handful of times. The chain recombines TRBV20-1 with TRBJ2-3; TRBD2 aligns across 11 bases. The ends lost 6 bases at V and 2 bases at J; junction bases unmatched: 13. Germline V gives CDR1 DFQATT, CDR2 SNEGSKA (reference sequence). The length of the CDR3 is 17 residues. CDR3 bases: TGCAGTGCAACCCCAAGACTAGCGGGACATATCACAGATACGCAGTATTTT. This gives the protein CSATPRLAGHITDTQYF.

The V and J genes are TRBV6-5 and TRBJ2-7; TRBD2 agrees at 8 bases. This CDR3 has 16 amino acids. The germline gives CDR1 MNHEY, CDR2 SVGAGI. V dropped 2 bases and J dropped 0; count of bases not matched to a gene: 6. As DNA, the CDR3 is TGTGCCAGCAGTTACATAGCGGGATTATCCTCCTACGAGCAGTACTTC. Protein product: CASSYIAGLSSYEQYF.